This T cell receptor (beta chain) was sequenced for a study of ipilimumab plus nivolumab after autologous stem cell transplantation. Study overall: The myeloma cohort included high-risk transplant-naive patients and patients relapsing within 3 years of a first autologous transplant. Study-level findings and limits: Authors suggest TCR repertoire, Treg phenotype and gut microbiota support further study.

Produced via immunoSEQ multiplex PCR; TCRdb's table is partial and in-frame only. Of tens of thousands of clones listed, more than 85% are singletons. A note on this clone: What it recognizes is unknown.

This CDR3 spans 15 amino acids. Germline values: CDR1 SGHVS, CDR2 FQNEAQ. The V segment lost 4 bases and the J segment 4 bases; nucleotides outside the gene matches: 10. Starting 14 to 28 days after autologous transplant, ipilimumab 1 mg/kg was given. Through week 26, nivolumab 3 mg/kg IV was given weeks 1, 4, 7, 10, then biweekly. The chain couples TRBV7-8 to TRBJ2-7; TRBD1 matches at 7 bases. The clonotype was recovered from a male donor with multiple myeloma. The sample consisted of PBMCs, taken in a trial of ipilimumab plus nivolumab as post-transplant consolidation. The DNA of the CDR3 is TGTGCCAGCAGCTCTGACAGGGACGGATCTTACGAGCAGTACTTC. Its translation: CASSSDRDGSYEQYF.